This T cell receptor (beta chain) comes out of a study of Ad26.COV2.S vaccination and SARS-CoV-2 variants. Study-level background: In the study, Ad26.COV2.S was injected intramuscularly once, or twice 56 days apart.

The data were produced by immunoSEQ multiplex PCR, yet TCRdb's version contains in-frame clones alone and is incomplete. The data show about 400,000 clones, under 90% seen once. Described treatment: 15 to 20 received Ad26.COV2.S at low or high dose, single or two shots; a few received placebo; per-sample allocation not given. After the first vaccine or placebo injection, samples were drawn on day 63. The vaccine antigen was prefusion-stabilized Wuhan SARS-CoV-2 spike. General study results and limits: Among vaccine recipients, spike-specific TCR breadth exceeded that of placebo recipients.

The CDR3 totals 14 residues. Per the germline V gene, CDR1 is SEHNR and CDR2 is FQNEAQ (reference sequence). Trimming stripped 5 bases from V and 5 bases from J, with 12 bases between. Details on this clone: No antigen is known for it.

The TCR was taken from a person between 18 and 59 years old who received the Ad26.COV2.S COVID-19 vaccine or a placebo. Source: peripheral blood, taken in a trial of Ad26.COV2.S vaccine versus placebo. This sequence joins TRBV7-9 and TRBJ2-2, with unresolved D. CDR3 protein: CASSEPRRTGELFF. For the CDR3, the DNA is TGTGCCAGCAGCGAACCTCGAAGGACCGGGGAGCTGTTTTTT.